This T cell receptor (beta chain) came from a study of somatic mutations in cytotoxic T cells in rheumatoid arthritis. As for the study in general: Patient blood (around 30 ml EDTA) was collected right after diagnosis, preceding any treatment. The study's findings and limits: Of some 67 patients, about eight had a largest CD8+ clone that exceeded 20% of CD8+ cells.

On this clone: The antigen is not known.

The CDR3 covers 12 residues. Per the germline V gene, CDR1 is MNHNS and CDR2 is SASEGT. Trimming stripped 6 bases from V and 4 bases from J, with 9 bases between. Using positive magnetic bead selection on an AutoMACS, CD4+ and CD8+ cells were isolated, after which their purity was checked by flow cytometry. Clones were sequenced by immunoSEQ multiplex PCR, and TCRdb holds only the in-frame ones, with some missing. The sample includes roughly 10,000 clones, approximately 80% of them seen just once. The sequence was obtained from an adult with rheumatoid arthritis. The chain is built from TRBV6-1 and TRBJ1-1; D unclear. The material sequenced was CD8+ T cells sorted from blood. CDR3 in DNA: TGTGCCAGCAGAGCAGGAGGCACTGAAGCTTTCTTT. This gives the protein CASRAGGTEAFF.